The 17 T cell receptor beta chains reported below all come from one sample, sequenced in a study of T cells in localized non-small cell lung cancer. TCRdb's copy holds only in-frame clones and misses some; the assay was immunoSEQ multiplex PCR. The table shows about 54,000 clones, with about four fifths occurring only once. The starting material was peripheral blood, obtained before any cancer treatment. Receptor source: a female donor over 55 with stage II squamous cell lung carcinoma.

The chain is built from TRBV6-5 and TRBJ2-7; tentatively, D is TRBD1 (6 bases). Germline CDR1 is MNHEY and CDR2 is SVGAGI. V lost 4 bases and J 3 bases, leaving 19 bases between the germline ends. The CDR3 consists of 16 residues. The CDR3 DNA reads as TGTGCCAGCAGTTCGGTAACAGGGAAGGTGAGCTACGAGCAGTACTTC. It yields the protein CASSSVTGKVSYEQYF.

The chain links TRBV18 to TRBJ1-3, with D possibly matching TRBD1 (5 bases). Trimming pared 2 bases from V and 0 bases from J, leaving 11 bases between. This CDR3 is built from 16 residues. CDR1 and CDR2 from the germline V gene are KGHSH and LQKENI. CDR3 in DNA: TGTGCCAGCTCACCAGGATACGGGGGCTCTGGAAACACCATATATTTT. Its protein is CASSPGYGGSGNTIYF.

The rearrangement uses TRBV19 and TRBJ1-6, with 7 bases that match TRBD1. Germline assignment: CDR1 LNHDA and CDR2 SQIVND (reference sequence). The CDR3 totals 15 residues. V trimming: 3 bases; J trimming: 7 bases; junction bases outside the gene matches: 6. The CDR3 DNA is TGTGCCAGTAGTATGAGACAGGGAGGGAATTCACCCCTCCACTTT. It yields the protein CASSMRQGGNSPLHF.

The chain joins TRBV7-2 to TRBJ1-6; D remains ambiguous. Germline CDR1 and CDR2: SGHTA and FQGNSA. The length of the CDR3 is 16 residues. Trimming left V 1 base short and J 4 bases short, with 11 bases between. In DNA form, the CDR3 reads TGTGCCAGCAGCTTAGTGGAGGGCAGGTATAATTCACCCCTCCACTTT. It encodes CASSLVEGRYNSPLHF.

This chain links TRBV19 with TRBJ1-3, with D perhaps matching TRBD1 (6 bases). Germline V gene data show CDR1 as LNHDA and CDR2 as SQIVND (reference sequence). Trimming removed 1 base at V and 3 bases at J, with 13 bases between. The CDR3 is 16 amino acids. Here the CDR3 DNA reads TGTGCCAGTAGTATAGGAGGCAGGGGCGGTGGAAACACCATATATTTT. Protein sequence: CASSIGGRGGGNTIYF.

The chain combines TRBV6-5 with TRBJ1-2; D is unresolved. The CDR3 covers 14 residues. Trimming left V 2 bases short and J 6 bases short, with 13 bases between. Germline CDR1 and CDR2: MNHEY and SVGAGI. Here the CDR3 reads CASSYGGPLNGYTF. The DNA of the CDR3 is TGTGCCAGCAGTTACGGTGGCCCTCTCAATGGCTACACCTTC.

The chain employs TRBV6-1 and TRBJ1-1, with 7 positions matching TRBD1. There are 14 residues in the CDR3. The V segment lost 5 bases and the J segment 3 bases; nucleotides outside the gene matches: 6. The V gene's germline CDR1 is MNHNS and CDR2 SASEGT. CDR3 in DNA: TGTGCCAGCAGTTTACAGGGGAGGCACACTGAAGCTTTCTTT. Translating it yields CASSLQGRHTEAFF.

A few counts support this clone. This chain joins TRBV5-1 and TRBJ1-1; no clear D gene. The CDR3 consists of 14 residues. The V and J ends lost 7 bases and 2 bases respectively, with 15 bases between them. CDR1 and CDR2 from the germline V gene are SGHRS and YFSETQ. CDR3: CASRSTRQNTEAFF. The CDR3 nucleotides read TGCGCCAGCCGGTCCACTCGCCAAAACACTGAAGCTTTCTTT.

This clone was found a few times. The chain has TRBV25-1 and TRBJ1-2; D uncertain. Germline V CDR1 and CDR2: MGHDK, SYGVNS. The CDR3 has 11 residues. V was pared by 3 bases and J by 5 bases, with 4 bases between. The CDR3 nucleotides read TGTGCCAGCAGTGACGGATATGGCTACACCTTC. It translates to CASSDGYGYTF.

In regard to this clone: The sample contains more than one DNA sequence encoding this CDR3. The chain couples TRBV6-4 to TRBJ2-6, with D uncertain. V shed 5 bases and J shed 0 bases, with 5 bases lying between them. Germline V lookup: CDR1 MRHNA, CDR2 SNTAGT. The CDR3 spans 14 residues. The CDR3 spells CASSLYSGANVLTF. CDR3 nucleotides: TGTGCCAGCAGTCTTTACTCTGGGGCCAACGTCCTGACTTTC.

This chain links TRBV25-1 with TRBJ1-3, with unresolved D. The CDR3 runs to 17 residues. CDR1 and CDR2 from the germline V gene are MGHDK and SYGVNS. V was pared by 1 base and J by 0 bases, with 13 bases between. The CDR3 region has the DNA TGTGCCAGCAGTGAATCGGGCAGCTTAATCTCTGGAAACACCATATATTTT. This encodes CASSESGSLISGNTIYF.

CDR3 nucleotide sequence: TGTGCCAGTAACCCCGTCCGAGGACAGGGGGCTGGACAGCCCCAGCATTTT. Translation: CASNPVRGQGAGQPQHF. This chain connects TRBV19 to TRBJ1-5; TRBD1 matches 11 bases. The junction had 15 bases not matched to a gene; V was cut back by 7 bases and J by 7 bases. CDR3 length equals 17 residues. Germline V gene lookup returns CDR1 LNHDA and CDR2 SQIVND (reference sequence).

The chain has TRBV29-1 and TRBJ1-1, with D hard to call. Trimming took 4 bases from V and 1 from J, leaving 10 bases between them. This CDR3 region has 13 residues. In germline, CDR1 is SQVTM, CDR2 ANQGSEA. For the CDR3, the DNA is TGCAGCGTTGGCGAGGGTCCGAACACTGAAGCTTTCTTT. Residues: CSVGEGPNTEAFF.

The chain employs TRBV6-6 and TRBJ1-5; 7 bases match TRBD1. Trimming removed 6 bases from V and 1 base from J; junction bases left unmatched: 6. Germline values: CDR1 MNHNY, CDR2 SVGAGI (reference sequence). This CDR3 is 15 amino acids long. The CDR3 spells CASRRQGGSNQPQHF. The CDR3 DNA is TGTGCCAGCAGGAGACAGGGCGGGAGCAATCAGCCCCAGCATTTT.

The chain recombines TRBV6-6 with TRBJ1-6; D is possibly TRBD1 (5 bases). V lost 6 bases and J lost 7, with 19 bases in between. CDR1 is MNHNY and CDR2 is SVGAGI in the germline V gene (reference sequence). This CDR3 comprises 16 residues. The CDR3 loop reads CASSPTSGTSNSPLHF. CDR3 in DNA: TGTGCCAGCAGCCCCACCTCAGGGACCTCAAATTCACCCCTCCACTTT.

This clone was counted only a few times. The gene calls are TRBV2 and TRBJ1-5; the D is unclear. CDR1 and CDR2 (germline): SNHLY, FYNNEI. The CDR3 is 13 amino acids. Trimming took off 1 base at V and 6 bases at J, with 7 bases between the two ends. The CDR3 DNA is TGTGCCAGCAGTGAAGGTATTGGTCAGCCCCAGCATTTT. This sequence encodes CASSEGIGQPQHF.

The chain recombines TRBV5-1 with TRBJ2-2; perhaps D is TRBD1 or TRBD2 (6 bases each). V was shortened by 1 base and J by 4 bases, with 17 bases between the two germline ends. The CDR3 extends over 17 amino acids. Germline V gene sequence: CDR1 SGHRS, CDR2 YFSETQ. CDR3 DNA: TGCGCCAGCAGCTTGCAGGGGTTCCGGGGGAGCACCGGGGAGCTGTTTTTT. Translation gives CASSLQGFRGSTGELFF.